This paragraph covers one TCR beta chain sequence. This entry comes from a study of shared clonotypes between healthy human individuals. Trimming removed 8 bases from V and 7 bases from J; junction bases left unmatched: 19. CDR1 and CDR2 from the germline V gene are MDHEN and SYDVKM. There are 17 residues in the CDR3. Only in-frame clones appear in the TCRdb table, and some are missing; sequencing was by immunoSEQ multiplex PCR. The sample consists of roughly 1,100,000 clones, about 80% of them appearing once. J is TRBJ1-5 and V is TRBV28, with TRBD1 identical over 8 bases. This receptor was identified in a man younger than 30 in good health. Sequences were obtained from memory CD4+ T cells sorted from blood. Subset noted: CD45RA-negative fraction. CDR3 in DNA: TGTGCCAGCTGTGAATATTTAACGACAGGGGAAGGGCAGCCCCAGCATTTT. Protein product: CASCEYLTTGEGQPQHF. The full variable domain, rest sourced from reference TRBV28 and TRBJ1-5, is DVKVTQSSRYLVKRTGEKVFLECVQDMDHENMFWYRQDPGLGLRLIYFSYDVKMKEKGDIPEGYSVSREKKERFSLILESASTNQTSMYLCASCEYLTTGEGQPQHFGDGTRLSIL.